This T cell receptor (beta chain) originates from a study of blood T cells in healthy people across ages. Findings of the study overall: Any changes in expanded clonotypes were possibly confounded, as donor CMV status remained unknown. Naive T cell percentage showed a strong correlation with TCR beta diversity. Considered underestimates were the diversity estimates obtained from one million T cells.

CDR1 and CDR2 (germline): MNHEY, SMNVEV (reference sequence). The CDR3 has 14 residues. The use of a sample-barcoded 5' primer and a J-beta primer mix characterized a second PCR of about 6 to 11 cycles. TCRdb recomputed calls from the 5' RACE reads with MiXCR, one row per CDR3 protein. The repertoire consists of about 640,000 distinct CDR3 sequences, with approximately 50% occurring once and the leading ten covering over 35%. Points on this clonotype: The target antigen is unknown. Germline and junction disagree at one end, which may indicate a read error.

This chain joins TRBV27 and TRBJ2-7; D is unresolved. What was sequenced was blood. This receptor was identified in a man between 60 and 70 years old in good health. The CDR3 spells CSSSFGSGSYEQYF. The CDR3 DNA follows: TGTTCCAGCAGTTTCGGGTCGGGCTCCTACGAGCAGTACTTC.